This TCR beta chain was sequenced during a study of T cell responses to AZD1222 COVID-19 vaccine (dated by TCRdb to the early 2020s). Notes on the research overall: AZD1222 recipients whose second dose came at about 4 weeks and those whose second dose came at about 12 weeks were combined into one group, since spike-specific TCR depth and breadth did not differ between the two schedules. Trial participants were enrolled by age into 18-55, 56-69 and 70-plus year subgroups, with about 150, 28 and 57 TCR-sequenced participants respectively. TCR sequencing covered more than 230 trial participants: about 210 given two doses of AZD1222 and 26 given two doses of MenACWY control vaccine. The paper's findings and limits, for the study overall: Participants were mostly white British and included more females than males, and it was suggested by the authors that clonal diversity may have been underestimated. Vaccine-associated CD4 TCRs spanned the whole spike protein, with dominant responses in regions 160-218 and 743-854. Reportedly, almost half of the unique spike-specific TCRs recognized epitopes lying outside the regions that are mutated in the B.1.351 and B.1.1.7 variants. After two AZD1222 doses, both the breadth and the depth of spike-specific TCRs were significantly higher than at day 0 and than in MenACWY recipients. Conclusions about previously exposed vaccinees are limited, since just five to seven AZD1222 recipients were seropositive for SARS-CoV-2 at baseline. The 56-69-year group was small, and its depth increase did not reach significance, likely because of low power. Because no samples from the day 14 peak response were available, repertoires could be characterized only after the peak T cell response.

The CDR3 regions of human TCRbeta chains were analyzed by immunosequencing. The study's own analysis went as follows. TCRs in the repertoires were compared against a reference library of SARS-CoV-2-specific TCRs that had been generated with the MIRA antigen-specificity platform. Breadth was defined as the fraction of unique TCRs that were SARS-CoV-2-associated, and depth was defined as the fraction of total T cells that were SARS-CoV-2-associated. Each spike-specific TCR was assigned to its reactive spike region and to a CD4 or CD8 class using the MIRA data. Log10-transformed breadth and depth values were compared by one-way ANOVA with Sidak's multiple comparisons tests. In its TCRdb copy, this immuneACCESS table keeps in-frame sequences only and misses some clones. Where compared with another copy, unresolved V genes explain less than half of these, and the others have no known cause. V and J calls and clone size are those listed in that table; D and trimming were worked out from the DNA. For this sample the table gives tens of thousands of clones, of which 80% to 85% were detected only once. 12% of the sample lies in the top ten.

On this clone itself: It lacks a known antigen. Per-base quality was not reported, and no clone a single base away is much larger than it.

In light of the paper, this sample's time point label describes: baseline before first vaccination. Vaccinee samples were obtained from the UK trials COV001 and COV002, which included a single-blind randomized controlled phase 2/3 trial of AZD1222 (ChAdOx1 nCoV-19) in healthy adults. For TCRbeta chain sequencing, PBMC samples were collected from trial participants at day 0 and at day 28 after the second dose. The germline V gene encodes CDR1 SGHNT and CDR2 YYREEE (reference sequence). Including cysteine and phenylalanine, the CDR3 has 15 amino acids. The read is trimmed to its CDR3 DNA, 45 bases read in frame from base 1. V trim: 3 bases; J trim: 8 bases; unmatched bases: 12.

The sequencing used peripheral blood, collected on day 0 of AZD1222 vaccination. The rearranged chain carries TRBV5-4 and TRBJ1-2; the junction holds 8 bases that match TRBD1. This TCR was recovered from an adult in good health. The CDR3 has the sequence CASSSIIGQGRGYTF. At the DNA level, the sequence is TGTGCCAGCAGCTCGATCATAGGACAGGGTCGGGGCTACACCTTC. This CDR3, with the reference TRBV5-4 and TRBJ1-2 proteins standing in past its ends, gives the full variable domain ETGVTQSPTHLIKTRGQQVTLRCSSQSGHNTVSWYQQALGQGPQFIFQYYREEENGRGNFPPRFSGLQFPNYSSELNVNALELDDSALYLCASSSIIGQGRGYTFGSGTRLTVV.